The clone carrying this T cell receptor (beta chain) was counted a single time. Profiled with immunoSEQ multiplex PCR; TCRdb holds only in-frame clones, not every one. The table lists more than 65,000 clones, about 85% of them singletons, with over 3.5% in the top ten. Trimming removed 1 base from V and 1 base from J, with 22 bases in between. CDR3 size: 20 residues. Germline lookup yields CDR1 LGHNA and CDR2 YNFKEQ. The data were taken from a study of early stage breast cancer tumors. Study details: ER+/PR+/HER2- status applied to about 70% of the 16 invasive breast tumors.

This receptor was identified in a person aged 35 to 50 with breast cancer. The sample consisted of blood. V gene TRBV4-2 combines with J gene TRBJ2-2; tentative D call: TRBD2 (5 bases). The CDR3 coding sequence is TGTGCCAGCAGCCAAGTTTTTTATCGGAGTGGAGGACTGAACACCGGGGAGCTGTTTTTT. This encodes CASSQVFYRSGGLNTGELFF.